This TCR beta chain is drawn from a study of blood T cells in healthy people across ages. The authors ran a second PCR of 7 to 11 cycles using a sample-barcoded 5' primer and a J-beta primer mix. TCRdb called the 5' RACE reads again in MiXCR, with one record for every CDR3 protein. Among 450,000 to 600,000 distinct CDR3 sequences, 25% to 35% were seen once, and the ten largest hold over 3.5%. This clonotype has just a few counts. This same sample was also taken into another study, of T cells of mothers and their children.

This clonotype was sampled from a boy aged 2 to 9 in good health. The sequenced material came from blood.

The CDR3 loop is CASSSGQGTYEQYF. The CDR3 coding sequence is TGTGCCAGCAGTTCGGGACAGGGGACCTACGAGCAGTACTTC. The rearrangement joins TRBV12-3 or TRBV12-4 to TRBJ2-5; the match to TRBD1 covers 10 bases. The DNA end is more similar to TRBJ2-7, so the J call may be wrong. The CDR3 has 14 amino acids.